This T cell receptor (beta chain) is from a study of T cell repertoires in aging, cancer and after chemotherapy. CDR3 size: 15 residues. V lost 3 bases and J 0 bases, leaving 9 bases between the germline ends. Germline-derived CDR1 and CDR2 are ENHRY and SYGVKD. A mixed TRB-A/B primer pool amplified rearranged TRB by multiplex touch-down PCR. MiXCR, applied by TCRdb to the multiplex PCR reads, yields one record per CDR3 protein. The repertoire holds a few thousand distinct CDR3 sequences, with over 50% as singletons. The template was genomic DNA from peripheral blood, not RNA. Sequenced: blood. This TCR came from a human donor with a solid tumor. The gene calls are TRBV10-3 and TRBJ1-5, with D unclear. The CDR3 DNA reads TGTGCCATCAGTGATGGAGGGTTTAGCAATCAGCCCCAGCATTTT. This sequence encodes CAISDGGFSNQPQHF.